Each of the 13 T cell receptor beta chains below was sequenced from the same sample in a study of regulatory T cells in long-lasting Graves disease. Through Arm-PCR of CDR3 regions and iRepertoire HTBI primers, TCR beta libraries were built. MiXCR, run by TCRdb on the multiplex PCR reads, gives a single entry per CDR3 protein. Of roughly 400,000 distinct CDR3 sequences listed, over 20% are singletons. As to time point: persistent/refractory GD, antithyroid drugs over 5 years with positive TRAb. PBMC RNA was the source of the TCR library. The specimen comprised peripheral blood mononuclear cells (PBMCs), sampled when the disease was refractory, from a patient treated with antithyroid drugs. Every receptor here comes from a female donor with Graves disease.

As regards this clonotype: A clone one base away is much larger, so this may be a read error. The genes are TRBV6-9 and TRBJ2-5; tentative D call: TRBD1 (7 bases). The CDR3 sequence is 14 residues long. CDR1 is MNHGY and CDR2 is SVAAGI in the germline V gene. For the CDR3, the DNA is TGTGCCAGCAGTTACTCAGGGGGGTTCGAGACCCAGCACTTC. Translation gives CASSYSGGFETQHF.

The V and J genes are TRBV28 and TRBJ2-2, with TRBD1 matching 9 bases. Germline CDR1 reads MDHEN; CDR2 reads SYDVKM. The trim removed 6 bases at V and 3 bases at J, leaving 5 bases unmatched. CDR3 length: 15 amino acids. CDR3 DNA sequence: TGTGCCAGCAGCCGGGACAGGGCCTACACCGGGGAGCTGTTTTTT. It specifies CASSRDRAYTGELFF.

CDR3 DNA sequence: TGCGCCAGCAGCAAAGGGGACGGGGTCTATGGCTACACCTTC. It encodes CASSKGDGVYGYTF. The rearrangement uses TRBV5-1 and TRBJ1-2; D is possibly TRBD1 (5 bases). CDR1 is SGHRS, CDR2 YFSETQ, per germline. Trimming removed 4 bases from V and 4 bases from J, with 14 bases in between. This CDR3 has 14 amino acids. Full variable domain (missing parts from reference TRBV5-1 and TRBJ1-2): KAGVTQTPRYLIKTRGQQVTLSCSPISGHRSVSWYQQTPGQGLQFLFEYFSETQRNKGNFPGRFSGRQFSNSRSEMNVSTLELGDSALYLCASSKGDGVYGYTFGSGTRLTVV.

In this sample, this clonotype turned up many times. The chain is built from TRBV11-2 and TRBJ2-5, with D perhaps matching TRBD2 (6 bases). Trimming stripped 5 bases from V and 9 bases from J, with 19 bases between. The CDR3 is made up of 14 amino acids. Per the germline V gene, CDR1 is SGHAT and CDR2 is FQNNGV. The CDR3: CASSPSSRRDAQYF. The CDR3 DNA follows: TGTGCCAGCAGCCCCTCTAGCAGGAGGGATGCCCAGTACTTC.

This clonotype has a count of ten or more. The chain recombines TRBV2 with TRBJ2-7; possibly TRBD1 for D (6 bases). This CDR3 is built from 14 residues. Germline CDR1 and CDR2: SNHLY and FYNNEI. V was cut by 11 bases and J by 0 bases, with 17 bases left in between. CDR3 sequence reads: CAAIAGQSSYEQYF. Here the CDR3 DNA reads TGTGCCGCCATCGCCGGACAGAGCTCCTACGAGCAGTACTTC.

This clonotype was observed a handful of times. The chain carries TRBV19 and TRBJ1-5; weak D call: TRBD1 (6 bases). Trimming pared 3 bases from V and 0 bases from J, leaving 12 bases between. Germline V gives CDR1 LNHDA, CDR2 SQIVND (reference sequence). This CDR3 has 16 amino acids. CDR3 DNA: TGTGCCAGTAGTATGTGGACAGATAATAGCAATCAGCCCCAGCATTTT. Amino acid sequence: CASSMWTDNSNQPQHF.

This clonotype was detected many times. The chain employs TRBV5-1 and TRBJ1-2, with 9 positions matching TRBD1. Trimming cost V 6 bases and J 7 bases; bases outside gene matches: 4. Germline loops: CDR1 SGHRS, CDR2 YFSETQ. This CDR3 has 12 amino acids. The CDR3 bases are TGCGCCAGCACTGGGGACAGGGCTGGCTACACCTTC. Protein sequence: CASTGDRAGYTF.

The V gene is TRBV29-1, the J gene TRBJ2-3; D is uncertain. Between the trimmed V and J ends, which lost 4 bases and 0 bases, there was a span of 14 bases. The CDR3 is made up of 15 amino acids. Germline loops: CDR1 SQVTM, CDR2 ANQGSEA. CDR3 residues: CSVAAFHESTDTQYF. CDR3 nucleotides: TGCAGCGTTGCCGCCTTCCATGAAAGCACAGATACGCAGTATTTT.

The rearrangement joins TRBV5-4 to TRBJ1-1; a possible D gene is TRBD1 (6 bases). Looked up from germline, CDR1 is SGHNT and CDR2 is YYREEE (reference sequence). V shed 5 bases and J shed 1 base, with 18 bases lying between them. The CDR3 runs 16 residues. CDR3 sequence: CASRPGTPDSNTEAFF. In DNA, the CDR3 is TGTGCCAGCAGGCCCGGGACACCAGACTCGAACACTGAAGCTTTCTTT.

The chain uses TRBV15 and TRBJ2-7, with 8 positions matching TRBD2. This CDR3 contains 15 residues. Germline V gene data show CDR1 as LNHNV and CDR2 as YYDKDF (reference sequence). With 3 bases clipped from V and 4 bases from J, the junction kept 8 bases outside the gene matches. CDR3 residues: CATSRPGAGEYEQYF. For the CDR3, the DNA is TGTGCCACCAGCAGGCCCGGAGCGGGGGAATACGAGCAGTACTTC.

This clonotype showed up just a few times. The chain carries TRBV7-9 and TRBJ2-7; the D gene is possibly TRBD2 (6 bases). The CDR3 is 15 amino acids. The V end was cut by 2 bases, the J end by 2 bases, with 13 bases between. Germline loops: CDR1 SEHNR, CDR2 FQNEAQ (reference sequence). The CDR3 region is CASSLWEDSTYEQYF. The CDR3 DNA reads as TGTGCCAGCAGCTTATGGGAGGACTCTACCTACGAGCAGTACTTC.

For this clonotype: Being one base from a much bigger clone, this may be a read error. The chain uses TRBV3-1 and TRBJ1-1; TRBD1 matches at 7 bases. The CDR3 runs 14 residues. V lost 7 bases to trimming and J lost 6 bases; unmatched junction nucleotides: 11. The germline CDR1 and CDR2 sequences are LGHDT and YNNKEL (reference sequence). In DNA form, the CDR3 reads TGTGCCAGCAACCCCAGACAGGGCAAATCTGAAGCTTTCTTT. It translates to CASNPRQGKSEAFF. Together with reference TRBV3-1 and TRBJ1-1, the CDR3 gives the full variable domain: DTAVSQTPKYLVTQMGNDKSIKCEQNLGHDTMYWYKQDSKKFLKIMFSYNNKELIINETVPNRFSPKSPDKAHLNLHINSLELGDSAVYFCASNPRQGKSEAFFGQGTRLTVV.

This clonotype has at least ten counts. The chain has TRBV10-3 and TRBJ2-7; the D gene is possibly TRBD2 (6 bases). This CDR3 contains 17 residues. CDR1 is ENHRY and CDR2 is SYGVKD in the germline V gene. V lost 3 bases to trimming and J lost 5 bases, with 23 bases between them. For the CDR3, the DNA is TGTGCCATCAGTGAATCGGGGGTACAGGAACTTGGAAACGAGCAGTACTTC. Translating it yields CAISESGVQELGNEQYF.